Below, one T cell receptor beta chain is given with its context. The antigen remains unidentified. This entry comes from a study of a mutant IDH1 vaccine in newly diagnosed glioma. Study-wide context: Vaccinations were initiated 4-6 weeks following radiotherapy alone, or were given together with temozolomide cycles. In the visit schedule, V12 fell in week 35, while V13 fell in week 47. Whole-study results and caveats: Shifts in the top peripheral T cell clonotypes seemed unrelated to pseudoprogression.

Profiled with immunoSEQ multiplex PCR; TCRdb holds only in-frame clones, not every one. The repertoire holds about 85,000 clones, roughly 91% seen once, with 0.6% to 0.95% in the top ten. The CDR3 extends over 16 amino acids. The germline V gene encodes CDR1 MNHEY and CDR2 SMNVEV (reference sequence). The ends lost 5 bases at V and 3 bases at J; junction bases unmatched: 4. Time point defined: week 47, end of study. A 20-mer mutant IDH1 peptide at 300 ug was injected subcutaneously with topical imiquimod. The sample here was PBMCs, taken from a glioma patient whose treatment included an IDH1 peptide vaccine. This chain joins TRBV27 and TRBJ2-1; 13 bases are a match to TRBD2. This receptor was obtained from a woman between 50 and 59 years old with glioma. The CDR3 sequence is CASSPWTSGSYNEQFF. CDR3 bases: TGTGCCAGCAGTCCGTGGACTAGCGGGAGCTACAATGAGCAGTTCTTC.